This T cell receptor (beta chain) originates from a study of a mutant IDH1 vaccine in newly diagnosed glioma. Sequenced by immunoSEQ multiplex PCR; TCRdb stores in-frame clones only, minus some. The sample contains about 130,000 clones, about 82% of which appear only once. Comments on this clone: What it binds is not known.

The length of the CDR3 is 14 residues. The V gene's germline CDR1 is SNHLY and CDR2 FYNNEI. Trimming took 0 bases from V and 3 from J, leaving 8 bases between them. As to time point: week 11, during vaccination. Every single dose of the vaccine, 300 ug of mutant IDH1 20-mer peptide, came with topical imiquimod. The chain is built from TRBV2 and TRBJ1-1; TRBD1 is a possible D gene (5 bases). The receptor's source is a man aged 35-49 years with glioma. The specimen was PBMCs, collected from a glioma patient whose treatment included an IDH1 peptide vaccine. This CDR3 is CASSEAQGYTEAFF. The CDR3 region has the DNA TGTGCCAGCAGTGAAGCCCAGGGATACACTGAAGCTTTCTTT.